Presented here are 15 T cell receptor beta chains from one specimen sequenced in a study of shared clonotypes between healthy human individuals. TCRdb's table, derived via immunoSEQ multiplex PCR, lists solely in-frame clones and lacks some. The repertoire holds 1.5 million to 1.9 million clones, around 98% seen once, with around 0.47% in the top ten. The sequenced sample was naive CD4+ T cells sorted from blood. As for subset: CD45RA+ positively selected. All receptors derive from a man under 40 in good health.

The J gene is TRBJ1-2, the V gene TRBV18; D call uncertain. Germline CDR1 KGHSH, CDR2 LQKENI. V gave up 2 bases and J gave up 0 bases, with 13 bases separating them. This CDR3 region has 16 residues. CDR3 sequence (DNA): TGTGCCAGCTCACCAAGTCTGGTTGGAGCTAACTATGGCTACACCTTC. It yields the protein CASSPSLVGANYGYTF.

The rearrangement uses TRBV7-2 and TRBJ2-1; D is perhaps TRBD2 (5 bases). Trimming removed 0 bases at V and 8 bases at J, with 11 bases between. In germline, CDR1 is SGHTA, CDR2 FQGNSA. The CDR3 covers 14 residues. The CDR3 spells CASSLARDTHEQFF. In DNA, the CDR3 is TGTGCCAGCAGCTTAGCACGGGATACGCATGAGCAGTTCTTC.

The chain couples TRBV5-5 to TRBJ2-7; D unclear. The V end was cut by 1 base, the J end by 3 bases, with 14 bases between. Germline V gene data show CDR1 as SGHKS and CDR2 as YYEKEE (reference sequence). CDR3 size: 15 residues. The CDR3 region is CASSLFRVSNYEQYF. The CDR3 coding sequence is TGTGCCAGCAGCTTGTTCCGCGTCAGTAACTACGAGCAGTACTTC.

The chain has TRBV4-2 and TRBJ2-2, with D possibly matching TRBD2 (6 bases). The germline V gene has CDR1 LGHNA and CDR2 YNFKEQ. The CDR3 length is 15 residues. V dropped 2 bases and J dropped 5 bases, with 12 bases sitting between them. The CDR3, as DNA: TGTGCCAGCAGCCAAACACTTGGGGGGACCGGGGAGCTGTTTTTT. This sequence encodes CASSQTLGGTGELFF.

This clone was seen a single time. The chain is built from TRBV28 and TRBJ1-2; 7 nucleotides align to TRBD1. The CDR3 loop spans 11 amino acids. V trimming: 5 bases; J trimming: 8 bases; junction bases outside the gene matches: 2. The germline V gene has CDR1 MDHEN and CDR2 SYDVKM. CDR3 sequence: CASSHRGGYTF. The CDR3 DNA reads TGTGCCAGCAGTCACAGGGGAGGCTACACCTTC.

This rearrangement joins TRBV6-1 to TRBJ2-7; 7 positions agree with TRBD1. From germline, CDR1 is MNHNS and CDR2 SASEGT. The CDR3 contains 13 residues. J gave up 8 bases and V 3 bases, and 7 bases lay outside the gene matches. The CDR3 DNA reads TGTGCCAGCAGTGATGAGGTACAGGGGAAGCAGTACTTC. It codes for CASSDEVQGKQYF.

This chain connects TRBV10-1 to TRBJ2-5; TRBD1 is a possible D gene (5 bases). CDR1 and CDR2 (germline): WNHNN, SYGVQD (reference sequence). V lost 2 bases to trimming and J lost 4 bases, with 11 bases between them. CDR3 length: 14 amino acids. CDR3 sequence reads: CASSERAGLETQYF. CDR3 sequence (DNA): TGCGCCAGCAGTGAGCGGGCAGGGTTAGAGACCCAGTACTTC.

This rearrangement joins TRBV7-9 to TRBJ2-3, with TRBD2 identical over 12 bases. Germline values: CDR1 SEHNR, CDR2 FQNEAQ (reference sequence). The ends lost 1 base at V and 4 bases at J; junction bases unmatched: 6. CDR3 size: 17 residues. CDR3 protein: CASSLGQSSGGADTQYF. CDR3 DNA: TGTGCCAGCAGCTTAGGTCAATCTAGCGGGGGGGCAGATACGCAGTATTTT.

V usage is TRBV10-3 and J usage is TRBJ2-2; no definite D call. The germline V gene has CDR1 ENHRY and CDR2 SYGVKD. The ends were cut back, 3 bases at V and 1 base at J, with 6 bases in the middle. This CDR3 has 14 residues. The CDR3 coding sequence is TGTGCCATCAGTGAACAGCAGAACACCGGGGAGCTGTTTTTT. This translates into CAISEQQNTGELFF.

This clone was observed a single time. The chain has TRBV4-2 and TRBJ2-3; D is unclear. The CDR3 length is 12 residues. Deletions cut 0 bases from V and 9 bases from J, with 7 bases between. Germline values: CDR1 LGHNA, CDR2 YNFKEQ. The CDR3 reads CASSQDRLTQYF. The CDR3 nucleotides read TGTGCCAGCAGCCAAGATAGACTCACGCAGTATTTT.

The chain joins TRBV6-1 to TRBJ1-5, with D possibly TRBD1 on 5 matching bases. The CDR3 loop spans 16 amino acids. Trimming stripped 1 base from V and 6 bases from J, with 16 bases between. Germline CDR1 MNHNS, CDR2 SASEGT. CDR3: CASSEVGRGVGQPQHF. The CDR3 bases are TGTGCCAGCAGTGAAGTGGGGCGGGGCGTCGGTCAGCCCCAGCATTTT.

A note on this clone: The same CDR3 can be traced to other DNA sequences in this sample. The CDR3: CASSLEGDQPQHF. In DNA, the CDR3 is TGTGCCAGCAGCTTAGAGGGCGATCAGCCCCAGCATTTT. The chain has TRBV7-9 and TRBJ1-5; D remains unclear. The germline V gene has CDR1 SEHNR and CDR2 FQNEAQ (reference sequence). This CDR3 comprises 13 residues. Trimming removed 1 base at V and 5 bases at J, with 6 bases between.

The chain carries TRBV5-1 and TRBJ2-1, with TRBD2 identical over 7 bases. The V gene end was trimmed by 5 bases and the J gene end by 4 bases; junction bases not matched to a gene: 12. The CDR3 covers 16 residues. Germline V CDR1 and CDR2: SGHRS, YFSETQ. The CDR3: CASRQELAKVYNEQFF. DNA of the CDR3: TGCGCCAGCAGACAGGAACTAGCGAAAGTATACAATGAGCAGTTCTTC. The full variable domain, with the rest looked up from reference TRBV5-1 and TRBJ2-1, is KAGVTQTPRYLIKTRGQQVTLSCSPISGHRSVSWYQQTPGQGLQFLFEYFSETQRNKGNFPGRFSGRQFSNSRSEMNVSTLELGDSALYLCASRQELAKVYNEQFFGPGTRLTVL.

The chain recombines TRBV28 with TRBJ2-1, with D unresolved. Germline loops: CDR1 MDHEN, CDR2 SYDVKM. The CDR3 covers 16 residues. The germline V and J ends were trimmed by 6 bases and 0 bases, with 15 bases remaining between them. CDR3 nucleotides: TGTGCCAGCAGAACCGTCGGACGAAGCTCCTACAATGAGCAGTTCTTC. As protein: CASRTVGRSSYNEQFF.

V usage is TRBV6-6 and J usage is TRBJ2-7, with 8 bases aligning to TRBD2. The CDR3 length is 15 residues. CDR1 is MNHNY and CDR2 is SVGAGI in the germline V gene (reference sequence). The V segment lost 6 bases and the J segment 6 bases; nucleotides outside the gene matches: 13. CDR3 in amino acids: CASSPSGLELSEQYF. In DNA form, the CDR3 reads TGTGCCAGCAGCCCCTCGGGACTAGAACTGAGCGAGCAGTACTTC.